This entry lists 12 T cell receptor beta chains sequenced from one sample in a study of CD8+CD57+ T cells in acquired aplastic anemia. Researchers used genomic DNA as the template to profile TCR beta VDJ and CDR3. TCRdb reanalysed the reads using MiXCR and keeps one entry per CDR3 protein. The sample has some 190,000 distinct CDR3 sequences; roughly half are singletons. The sample consisted of sorted CD4+, CD8+, or CD8+CD57+ T cells (not recorded which) from PBMCs. The origin of the receptors is a human donor in good health, serving as a control.

This clonotype has at least ten counts. V usage is TRBV19 and J usage is TRBJ1-5; 7 nucleotides line up with TRBD1. Germline CDR1 and CDR2: LNHDA and SQIVND (reference sequence). The trim removed 7 bases at V and 7 bases at J, leaving 7 bases unmatched. CDR3 length equals 13 residues. CDR3 loop: CASTGQAGQPQHF. The DNA of the CDR3 is TGTGCCAGTACAGGACAGGCGGGCCAGCCCCAGCATTTT.

The chain uses TRBV20-1 and TRBJ2-4, with TRBD1 matching 7 bases. Germline V gives CDR1 DFQATT, CDR2 SNEGSKA (reference sequence). The trim removed 5 bases at V and 12 bases at J, leaving 7 bases unmatched. CDR3 size: 11 residues. The CDR3 reads CSAQRQGNQYF. The CDR3 DNA sequence: TGCAGTGCTCAGCGACAGGGCAATCAGTACTTC.

This clonotype was picked up one time. CDR3 bases: TGTGCCAGCAGCTCGTACAGGGGAGGGCACACTGAAGCTTTCTTT. Translation gives CASSSYRGGHTEAFF. This chain links TRBV7-9 with TRBJ1-1; 7 bases match TRBD1. The CDR3 is 15 residues long. The germline V gene encodes CDR1 SEHNR and CDR2 FQNEAQ (reference sequence). With V trimmed by 4 bases and J by 3 bases, 8 bases remained unmatched.

This clonotype occurred many times. The chain recombines TRBV6-5 with TRBJ1-3, with D hard to call. V lost 6 bases and J lost 0, with 12 bases in between. Germline CDR1 reads MNHEY; CDR2 reads SVGAGI. This CDR3 comprises 15 residues. The CDR3 protein is CASRPDATSGNTIYF. The CDR3 bases are TGTGCCAGCAGGCCCGACGCTACCTCTGGAAACACCATATATTTT.

J is TRBJ2-7 and V is TRBV15; 9 bases are shared with TRBD1. Germline V gene sequence: CDR1 LNHNV, CDR2 YYDKDF (reference sequence). The CDR3 length is 14 residues. V shed 2 bases, J shed 5 bases, and the junction held 4 bases outside the gene matches. The CDR3 sequence: CATSRPQGADEQYF. For the CDR3, the DNA is TGTGCCACCAGCAGACCACAGGGGGCCGACGAGCAGTACTTC.

The rearrangement links TRBV4-1 to TRBJ2-7; D is ambiguous. Germline V gives CDR1 MGHRA, CDR2 YSYEKL. There are 15 residues in the CDR3. Trimming left V 1 base short and J 0 bases short, with 10 bases between. The CDR3, as DNA: TGCGCCAGCAGCCAAGGTCCTGGGTCCTCCTACGAGCAGTACTTC. Amino acid sequence: CASSQGPGSSYEQYF.

This chain connects TRBV7-2 to TRBJ2-7; D perhaps matches TRBD1 (6 bases). CDR3 length: 13 residues. Per the germline V gene, CDR1 is SGHTA and CDR2 is FQGNSA. The V end was cut by 5 bases, the J end by 3 bases, with 11 bases between. This chain's CDR3 is CASSAGTIYEQYF. Written as DNA, the CDR3 is TGTGCCAGCAGCGCCGGGACAATCTACGAGCAGTACTTC.

The chain employs TRBV27 and TRBJ1-6, with D hard to call. Germline V gene lookup returns CDR1 MNHEY and CDR2 SMNVEV (reference sequence). V was trimmed by 5 bases and J by 10 bases, leaving 15 bases between them. The CDR3 contains 14 residues. The CDR3 DNA is TGTGCCAGCAGTACCTTAGGGTCGGGGTCACCCCTCCACTTT. Translating it yields CASSTLGSGSPLHF.

This clonotype was observed many times. The chain couples TRBV10-3 to TRBJ2-1; weak D call: TRBD1 (7 bases). CDR3 length: 15 amino acids. Germline V gene data show CDR1 as ENHRY and CDR2 as SYGVKD. Trimming stripped 4 bases from V and 8 bases from J, with 18 bases between. CDR3 region: CAISGPPQGRYEQFF. CDR3 sequence (DNA): TGTGCCATCAGTGGCCCCCCACAGGGGAGGTATGAGCAGTTCTTC.

This clonotype turned up a few times. A much larger clone differs by one base, so this may be a read error. The J gene is TRBJ2-3, the V gene TRBV11-3; maybe TRBD2 (5 bases). There are 13 residues in the CDR3. CDR1 SGHNT and CDR2 YENEEA come from the germline V gene. The CDR3 sequence: CASSLKRADRQYF. The CDR3 DNA follows: TGTGCCAGCAGCTTGAAGAGGGCAGATAGGCAGTATTTT.

The V call is TRBV2, the J call TRBJ1-2; 10 bases are a match to TRBD1. V lost 5 bases and J lost 1; bases outside the gene matches: 4. The CDR3 has 15 amino acids. Germline assignment: CDR1 SNHLY and CDR2 FYNNEI. In DNA, the CDR3 is TGTGCCAGCAGTTTCGGACAGGGGGTTAACTATGGCTACACCTTC. It is translated as CASSFGQGVNYGYTF.

The chain links TRBV19 to TRBJ2-1; D is tentatively TRBD1 or TRBD2 (5 bases each). This CDR3 contains 13 residues. V was pared by 6 bases and J by 6 bases, with 12 bases between. Germline CDR1 LNHDA, CDR2 SQIVND (reference sequence). DNA for the CDR3: TGTGCCAGTAGCACTAGACAGCTCAATGAGCAGTTCTTC. It is translated as CASSTRQLNEQFF.